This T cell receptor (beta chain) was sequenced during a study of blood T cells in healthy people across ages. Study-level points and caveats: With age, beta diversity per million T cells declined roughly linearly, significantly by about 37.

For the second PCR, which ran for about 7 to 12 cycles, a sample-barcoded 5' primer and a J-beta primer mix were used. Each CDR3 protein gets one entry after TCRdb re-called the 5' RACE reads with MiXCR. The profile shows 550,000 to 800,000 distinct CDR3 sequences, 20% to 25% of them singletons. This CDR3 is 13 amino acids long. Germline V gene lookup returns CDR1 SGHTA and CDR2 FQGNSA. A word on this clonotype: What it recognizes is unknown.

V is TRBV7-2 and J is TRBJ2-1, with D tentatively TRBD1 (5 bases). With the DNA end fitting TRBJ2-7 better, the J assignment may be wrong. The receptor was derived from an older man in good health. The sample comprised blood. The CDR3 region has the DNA TGTGCCAGCACAGGGATCTCCTACAATGAGCAGTACTTC. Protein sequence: CASTGISYNEQYF.